This TCR beta chain was observed in a study of OX40 agonist ivuxolimab in advanced cancers. Turning to the study itself: Patients were infused with ivuxolimab every 2 weeks at 0.01 to 10 mg/kg. Recorded diagnoses for dose-escalation patients were hepatocellular carcinoma, melanoma, renal cell or head and neck cancer.

From germline, CDR1 is MDHEN and CDR2 SYDVKM. This CDR3 region has 13 residues. The V segment lost 6 bases and the J segment 5 bases; nucleotides outside the gene matches: 7. Here immunoSEQ multiplex PCR was the method, and the copy in TCRdb shows in-frame clones only, minus some. The sample has tens of thousands of clones, roughly 84% seen once. The sample in question was CD4+ or CD8+ T cells sorted from blood, obtained in a trial of the OX40 agonist ivuxolimab. The chain links TRBV28 to TRBJ2-7; 7 bases are shared with TRBD1. This TCR was recovered from an adult with an advanced solid tumor such as melanoma, head and neck, liver or kidney cancer. CDR3 bases: TGTGCCAGCAGCTTAGACAGGGTCCACGAGCAGTACTTC. Amino acid sequence: CASSLDRVHEQYF.